This entry describes one TCR beta chain. There is no known antigen for this receptor. Base-call qualities are not available, and no considerably larger clone is one nucleotide away. Dicing about 20-55 mg of tumor tissue typically produced more than 2.5 ug of DNA. The study profiled bulk TCR beta-chain repertoires in matched peripheral blood, tumor and adjacent normal breast tissue taken from approximately 15 patients with early-stage breast cancer. After resection, visually identified tumor tissue was excised and placed in prechilled RNAlater. A TissueLyser II was used to homogenize diced tumor tissue (roughly 18-55 mg) in RLTplus buffer containing beta-mercaptoethanol and antifoaming agent. The Qiagen AllPrep DNA/RNA Mini kit was used for genomic DNA extraction. Sequences LGHNA (CDR1) and YNFKEQ (CDR2) are obtained from the germline V gene. The cysteine opens and the phenylalanine closes a CDR3 of 17 amino acids. Only the CDR3 portion is preserved as DNA: 51 bases, with reading frame beginning at the first base. Trimming leaves V shorter by 2 bases and J shorter by 4 bases, with the junction holding 6 bases beyond the gene matches.

Each sample was amplified as two independent genomic DNA replicates: approximately 450 ng for blood and around 1.4 ug for tumor or normal breast. TCRB sequencing of genomic DNA was carried out with the ImmunoSeq Intro kit according to the manufacturer's instructions. Multiplex PCR ran around 30 cycles with proprietary primers and spike-in control sequences for absolute quantification. Single-end 150-bp reads were used to sequence an 87-bp fragment covering the CDR3 and the flanking V and J genes. Seven samples, each with two replicates, were multiplexed per lane of an Illumina MiSeq using version 3.0 chemistry. In the original analysis: Raw data were processed with the vendor's proprietary pipeline, and both replicates were merged into a single result per sample. A clonotype was defined as productive rearrangements that share the same V-gene family, CDR3 amino acid sequence and J-gene segment. To compute clonality, the normalized Shannon entropy (Pielou evenness) of TCRB abundances was subtracted from 1. T cell density was estimated as total templates divided by the number of input cells, with the number of input cells inferred from the DNA input amount. Recon with default parameters was used to estimate total repertoire diversity and clonality. Tumor-enriched clonotypes were defined as having over 0.1% abundance in tumor and at least 32-fold higher abundance than in normal breast. The immuneACCESS repertoire file appears here via TCRdb, limited to in-frame rearrangements. These files lack a portion of the clones; in checked studies, under half of the deficit traces to unresolved V genes, and the cause of the others is not known. V, J and clone size derive from that table, while D and trimming were established from the DNA sequence. A total of fewer than 25,000 clones appear in this sample, roughly 64% of them only once. In total, the top ten clones hold 9.5% to 10% of the sample.

This specimen belongs to a study of early stage breast cancer tumors (dated by TCRdb to 2016 to 2017). With respect to the entire study: Of the approximately 16 invasive breast tumors, roughly eleven were found to be estrogen receptor-positive, progesterone receptor-positive and HER2-negative. On average, each sample got roughly 9.7-fold read coverage. A total of 2,651,842 templates, representing approximately 1,100,000 unique clonotypes, were detected across all samples. Most of the 12 ER+/PR+/HER2- tumors were invasive ductal carcinomas, while the other four were invasive lobular carcinomas.

Study-wide conclusions, independent of this receptor: Analysis by tumor subtype was prevented by the small cohort size. About 2.5-fold higher T cell density and higher clonality were observed in tumors than in adjacent normal breast tissue. Chain pairing and functional markers such as CD4, CD8 and FOXP3 were not captured by bulk genomic DNA sequencing of unsorted cells. Enriched TCRB sequences shared across patients were found to be mostly commonly generated sequences that were unlikely to play an important role in the tumor microenvironment. Repertoires from blood and normal breast were more alike than repertoires from blood and tumor, and in about 85% of the 16 patients, comparing each tissue with blood separated tumor from normal.

The V gene is TRBV4-2 and the J gene is TRBJ2-3; 13 central bases correspond to TRBD2. This sequence was found in a person aged 55-75 years with breast cancer. Specimen: breast tumor tissue. The bases are TGTGCCAGCAGCCAACATCCGGGACTAGCGGGACCAGATACGCAGTATTTT. Its translation reads: CASSQHPGLAGPDTQYF.